Below, 14 T cell receptor beta chains from the same sample are listed, as sequenced in a study of regulatory T cells in long-lasting Graves disease. Library construction for TCR beta used iRepertoire HTBI primers and Arm-PCR of CDR3 regions. TCRdb independently ran MiXCR on the multiplex PCR reads; one entry per CDR3 protein. The table shows about 620,000 distinct CDR3 sequences, with approximately 15% occurring only once. The time point denotes: newly diagnosed GD, antithyroid drugs for less than 3 months. RNA extracted from PBMCs served as the sequencing template. This sample also belongs to another study, concerning T cells in Graves' hyperthyroidism and ophthalmopathy.

Sequenced here: peripheral blood mononuclear cells (PBMCs), sampled at new diagnosis, from a patient treated with antithyroid drugs. These receptors were taken from a woman in her 30s with Graves disease.

This clonotype was seen repeatedly, ten times or more. The V and J genes are TRBV6-1 and TRBJ1-4, with D tentatively TRBD1 (6 bases). V was pared by 6 bases and J by 8 bases, with 16 bases between. CDR3 length equals 14 residues. Germline CDR1 reads MNHNS; CDR2 reads SASEGT. The CDR3 region has the DNA TGTGCCAGCAGGGAAAGGGGGATGGACGAAAAACTGTTTTTT. This sequence encodes CASRERGMDEKLFF.

This clonotype appeared many times. The germline gene is not matched at one end of the junction; a read error may be the cause. The chain has TRBV7-7 and TRBJ2-1; D is perhaps TRBD1 or TRBD2 (5 bases each). Germline lookup yields CDR1 SSHAT and CDR2 FNYEAQ (reference sequence). The CDR3 contains 14 residues. CDR3 in DNA: TGTGCTAGCAGCTTAGACCCCCTCGGGGCTGAGCAGTTCTTC. It encodes CASSLDPLGAEQFF.

In its sample, this clonotype was seen a few times. The rearrangement links TRBV5-1 to TRBJ2-2, with TRBD1 matching over 7 bases. This CDR3 region has 14 residues. The V and J ends lost 4 bases and 4 bases, in that order; junction bases with no gene match: 4. Per germline, CDR1 SGHRS and CDR2 YFSETQ. The CDR3 DNA reads as TGCGCCAGCAGCATAGGGACAGCCACCGGGGAGCTGTTTTTT. Its translation is CASSIGTATGELFF.

This clonotype was counted at least ten times. This sequence joins TRBV6-5 and TRBJ1-1; no reliable D call. Germline CDR1 is MNHEY and CDR2 is SVGAGI. Trimming left V 4 bases short and J 4 bases short, with 10 bases between. The CDR3 extends over 13 amino acids. The CDR3 DNA follows: TGTGCCAGCAGTTTGTCCCGGGGCACTGAAGCTTTCTTT. It encodes CASSLSRGTEAFF.

J is TRBJ2-1 and V is TRBV18; D gene unclear. Germline V gene sequence: CDR1 KGHSH, CDR2 LQKENI. With 2 bases removed from V and 0 bases from J, the gap between germline ends came to 8 bases. The CDR3 runs to 15 residues. DNA of the CDR3: TGTGCCAGCTCACCAACCACAGTCTCCTACAATGAGCAGTTCTTC. Encoded protein: CASSPTTVSYNEQFF.

This clonotype was recorded many times. V gene TRBV7-2 combines with J gene TRBJ1-1, with 9 bases that match TRBD1. Germline values: CDR1 SGHTA, CDR2 FQGNSA. The trim removed 5 bases at V and 4 bases at J, leaving 8 bases unmatched. The CDR3 contains 15 residues. The CDR3 sequence is CASSGGDREGTEAFF. The CDR3 DNA follows: TGTGCCAGCAGCGGGGGGGACAGGGAGGGCACTGAAGCTTTCTTT.

The chain combines TRBV11-2 with TRBJ2-2; D uncertain. CDR3 length: 15 amino acids. In germline, CDR1 is SGHAT, CDR2 FQNNGV. The germline V and J ends were trimmed by 4 bases and 0 bases, with 9 bases remaining between them. The CDR3 DNA is TGTGCCAGCAGCTCCGGGCTCACGAACACCGGGGAGCTGTTTTTT. This sequence encodes CASSSGLTNTGELFF.

This clonotype was detected ten times or more. The chain links TRBV30 to TRBJ1-4; the D is unclear. V was clipped by 0 bases and J by 7 bases, with 15 bases between them. CDR1 and CDR2 from the germline V gene are GTSNPN and SVGIG (reference sequence). The length of the CDR3 is 15 residues. The CDR3 region is CAWSVGQAWSEKLFF. The DNA of the CDR3 is TGTGCCTGGAGTGTAGGGCAGGCGTGGAGTGAAAAACTGTTTTTT.

The rearrangement uses TRBV20-1 and TRBJ2-1, with D tentatively TRBD1 (5 bases). The length of the CDR3 is 15 residues. V lost 0 bases and J 3 bases, leaving 12 bases between the germline ends. Germline values: CDR1 DFQATT, CDR2 SNEGSKA (reference sequence). CDR3 sequence reads: CSAREGAGYYNEQFF. The DNA for the CDR3 is TGCAGTGCTAGAGAAGGGGCAGGCTACTACAATGAGCAGTTCTTC.

The CDR3 coding sequence is TGTGCCAGTACGGGGGGGATTGGGGGAGAGACCCAGTACTTC. It encodes CASTGGIGGETQYF. The chain joins TRBV19 to TRBJ2-5, with 8 bases fitting TRBD2. Germline V gene data show CDR1 as LNHDA and CDR2 as SQIVND (reference sequence). V shed 7 bases and J 4 bases; nucleotides not matched to a gene: 8. The CDR3 contains 14 residues.

The gene calls are TRBV5-4 and TRBJ1-4; TRBD1 aligns across 8 bases. Trimming removed 4 bases from V and 8 bases from J; junction bases left unmatched: 7. Per germline, CDR1 SGHNT and CDR2 YYREEE (reference sequence). The CDR3 has 14 amino acids. The CDR3 spells CASSATGEGEKLFF. CDR3 bases: TGTGCCAGCAGCGCGACAGGGGAAGGCGAAAAACTGTTTTTT. The complete variable domain, with remaining parts taken from reference TRBV5-4 and TRBJ1-4, reads ETGVTQSPTHLIKTRGQQVTLRCSSQSGHNTVSWYQQALGQGPQFIFQYYREEENGRGNFPPRFSGLQFPNYSSELNVNALELDDSALYLCASSATGEGEKLFFGSGTQLSVL.

V usage is TRBV9 and J usage is TRBJ2-2; D gene ambiguous. The CDR3 consists of 17 residues. Germline V gives CDR1 SGDLS, CDR2 YYNGEE. V lost 1 base and J lost 0, with 13 bases in between. CDR3 residues: CASSVTTSPSNTGELFF. CDR3 nucleotides: TGTGCCAGCAGCGTAACGACATCCCCCTCGAACACCGGGGAGCTGTTTTTT.

The chain couples TRBV7-9 to TRBJ2-3; D possibly corresponds to TRBD2 (6 bases). The CDR3 spans 16 residues. V was trimmed by 5 bases and J by 3 bases, leaving 18 bases between them. Germline loops: CDR1 SEHNR, CDR2 FQNEAQ (reference sequence). As DNA, the CDR3 is TGTGCCAGCAGCGGGAACGGGGGTTTTAGGACAGATACGCAGTATTTT. It encodes CASSGNGGFRTDTQYF.

This clonotype was seen at least ten times. This chain connects TRBV2 to TRBJ2-1; D call uncertain. The CDR3 has 15 residues. Germline-derived CDR1 and CDR2 are SNHLY and FYNNEI. Trimming shortened V by 5 bases and J by 0 bases, and 11 bases separated the two germline ends. The CDR3 protein is CASSIGLSSYNEQFF. The CDR3 DNA sequence: TGTGCCAGCAGTATCGGGCTTAGCTCCTACAATGAGCAGTTCTTC.